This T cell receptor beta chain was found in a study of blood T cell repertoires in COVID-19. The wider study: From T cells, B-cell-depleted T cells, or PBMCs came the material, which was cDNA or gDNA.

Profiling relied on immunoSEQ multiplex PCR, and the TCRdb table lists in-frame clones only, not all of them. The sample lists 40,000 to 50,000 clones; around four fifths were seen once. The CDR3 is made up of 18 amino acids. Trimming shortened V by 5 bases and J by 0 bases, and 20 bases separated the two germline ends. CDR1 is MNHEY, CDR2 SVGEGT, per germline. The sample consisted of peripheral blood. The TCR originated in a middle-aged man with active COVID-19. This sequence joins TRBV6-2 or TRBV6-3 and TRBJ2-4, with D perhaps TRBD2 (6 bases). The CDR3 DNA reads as TGTGCCAGCAGTCCCGGGACGCAGCGGGCTCTAGCCAAAAACATTCAGTACTTC. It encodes CASSPGTQRALAKNIQYF.